One and the same sample provided the 22 T cell receptor beta chains below, sequenced in a study of blood T cell repertoires in COVID-19. TCRdb's copy holds only in-frame clones and misses some; the assay was immunoSEQ multiplex PCR. The profile shows roughly 58,000 clones, roughly 77% of them singletons. The sequencing input was peripheral blood. The receptors were sampled from a man aged 55 to 69 with COVID-19, enrolled during active disease.

This clone is a singleton in its sample. The genes are TRBV12-3 or TRBV12-4 and TRBJ1-6; no definite D call. Trimming removed 7 bases from V and 5 bases from J, with 9 bases in between. This CDR3 is 13 amino acids long. The CDR3 region is CASTWRDNSPLHF. The CDR3 DNA sequence: TGTGCCAGCACCTGGAGGGATAATTCACCCCTCCACTTT.

CDR3 in DNA: TGTGCCAGCAGCCGGAGGACTAGCGGGCAGACTAGCACAGATACGCAGTATTTT. This translates into CASSRRTSGQTSTDTQYF. The rearrangement uses TRBV11-2 and TRBJ2-3; 11 bases are a match to TRBD2. Germline trimming cut 5 bases from V and 0 bases from J; bases unmatched to any gene: 10. The length of the CDR3 is 18 residues. Germline CDR1 is SGHAT and CDR2 is FQNNGV.

The chain combines TRBV14 with TRBJ2-3; TRBD2 matches at 8 bases. Per germline, CDR1 SGHDN and CDR2 FVKESK. Trimming cost V 4 bases and J 6 bases; bases outside gene matches: 15. CDR3 size: 17 residues. Here the CDR3 reads CASSLPLDSGASDTQYF. In DNA form, the CDR3 reads TGTGCCAGCAGCCTCCCCTTAGATAGCGGGGCCTCGGATACGCAGTATTTT.

Written as DNA, the CDR3 is TGTGCCAGCAACAACCGGGACAGGGGACCGCACGGCTACACCTTC. This encodes CASNNRDRGPHGYTF. The rearrangement uses TRBV6-5 and TRBJ1-2; 10 nucleotides agree with TRBD1. Germline-derived CDR1 and CDR2 are MNHEY and SVGAGI. This CDR3 spans 15 amino acids. The ends lost 7 bases at V and 8 bases at J; junction bases unmatched: 13.

The chain has TRBV7-2 and TRBJ2-2, with D uncertain. V was cut by 10 bases and J by 0 bases, with 12 bases left in between. Germline values: CDR1 SGHTA, CDR2 FQGNSA. The CDR3 extends over 14 amino acids. CDR3 sequence reads: CATTYYSNTGELFF. CDR3 bases: TGTGCCACGACGTACTACTCGAACACCGGGGAGCTGTTTTTT.

The genes are TRBV3-1 (or the pseudogene TRBV3-2) and TRBJ2-2, with 7 bases matching TRBD1. The CDR3 consists of 16 residues. The germline CDR1 and CDR2 sequences are LGHDT and YNNKEL (reference sequence). Trimming cost V 4 bases and J 5 bases; bases outside gene matches: 10. CDR3 sequence: CASSPGRQGRTGELFF. The CDR3 DNA follows: TGTGCCAGCAGCCCCGGACGACAGGGACGGACCGGGGAGCTGTTTTTT.

This chain connects TRBV2 to TRBJ1-1, with TRBD1 matching over 8 bases. V shed 6 bases and J 6 bases; nucleotides not matched to a gene: 6. The CDR3 has 13 residues. Germline V gene sequence: CDR1 SNHLY, CDR2 FYNNEI. CDR3 coding DNA: TGTGCCAGCAGAGGACAGGGAGTCGCTGAAGCTTTCTTT. Its protein product is CASRGQGVAEAFF.

The V call is TRBV7-2, the J call TRBJ2-5, with 13 bases that match TRBD2. The CDR3 covers 18 residues. The V gene's germline CDR1 is SGHTA and CDR2 FQGNSA. With 2 bases clipped from V and 0 bases from J, the junction kept 6 bases outside the gene matches. As DNA, the CDR3 is TGTGCCAGCAGCTTATTAGCACTAGCGGGGGGGTACCAAGAGACCCAGTACTTC. Translating gives CASSLLALAGGYQETQYF.

The genes are TRBV18 and TRBJ1-2; D uncertain. Looked up from germline, CDR1 is KGHSH and CDR2 is LQKENI. CDR3 length equals 14 residues. The V gene lost 0 bases and the J gene lost 4 bases, with 9 bases spanning the gap. The CDR3 loop is CASSPPTTIYGYTF. CDR3 coding DNA: TGTGCCAGCTCACCACCGACAACAATCTATGGCTACACCTTC.

This sequence joins TRBV5-4 and TRBJ2-1; TRBD2 matches at 8 bases. V dropped 2 bases and J dropped 6; count of bases not matched to a gene: 1. The CDR3 spans 13 residues. Per the germline V gene, CDR1 is SGHNT and CDR2 is YYREEE (reference sequence). In nucleotides, the CDR3 is TGTGCCAGCAGCTTTGGACTAGCCAATGAGCAGTTCTTC. It is translated as CASSFGLANEQFF.

The chain couples TRBV6-1 to TRBJ1-5; perhaps TRBD1 as D (6 bases). The V gene lost 2 bases and the J gene lost 10 bases, with 9 bases spanning the gap. The CDR3 has 12 residues. From germline, CDR1 is MNHNS and CDR2 SASEGT. The CDR3 coding sequence is TGTGCCAGCAGTGAACCAGGGACACCCCAGCATTTT. Translating gives CASSEPGTPQHF.

The chain links TRBV14 to TRBJ2-7; 8 positions match TRBD1. The CDR3 is 15 amino acids. CDR1 is SGHDN and CDR2 is FVKESK in the germline V gene. Losses at the gene ends were 5 bases for V and 5 bases for J; bases not matched to a gene: 11. For the CDR3, the DNA is TGTGCCAGCAGCGCAGGGGGCGTTGGGTTCGACGAGCAGTACTTC. Its translation: CASSAGGVGFDEQYF.

The V gene is TRBV19, the J gene TRBJ2-2; 8 nucleotides align to TRBD2. The ends lost 5 bases at V and 6 bases at J; junction bases unmatched: 11. Per the germline V gene, CDR1 is LNHDA and CDR2 is SQIVND (reference sequence). The CDR3 totals 16 residues. The CDR3 region has the DNA TGTGCCAGTAGTCAGGGACTAGGGACTCTCCCCGGGGAGCTGTTTTTT. Translated, it gives CASSQGLGTLPGELFF. Full variable domain (remainder filled in from reference TRBV19 and TRBJ2-2): DGGITQSPKYLFRKEGQNVTLSCEQNLNHDAMYWYRQDPGQGLRLIYYSQIVNDFQKGDIAEGYSVSREKKESFPLTVTSAQKNPTAFYLCASSQGLGTLPGELFFGEGSRLTVL.

The V and J genes are TRBV6-5 and TRBJ1-2, with 8 bases identical to TRBD1. The CDR3 is 15 residues long. V shed 7 bases and J 4 bases; nucleotides not matched to a gene: 11. Germline assignment: CDR1 MNHEY and CDR2 SVGAGI. CDR3 protein: CASTQPGQVPYGYTF. The CDR3 DNA follows: TGTGCCAGCACCCAGCCGGGACAGGTGCCCTATGGCTACACCTTC.

This clone has just a few counts. V gene TRBV3-1 (or the pseudogene TRBV3-2) combines with J gene TRBJ1-2; perhaps TRBD1 as D (6 bases). CDR3 length: 15 amino acids. Germline lookup yields CDR1 LGHDT and CDR2 YNNKEL (reference sequence). V shed 4 bases and J shed 7 bases, with 19 bases lying between them. The CDR3 nucleotides are TGTGCCAGCAGCCTCGACCTGCGGGGGGCGGGTGGCTACACCTTC. This sequence encodes CASSLDLRGAGGYTF.

This clone was seen once. This chain joins TRBV5-3 and TRBJ2-1; 7 nucleotides align to TRBD1. TRBV5-3 is classed as an ORF, of uncertain function. This CDR3 is 16 amino acids long. The J segment lost 12 bases and the V segment lost 5 bases, leaving 20 bases of the junction unmatched. The CDR3 coding sequence is TGTGCCAGAAGTTGGACCCGGGACAGTTGCAGTCCCGGGCAGTTCTTC. It is translated as CARSWTRDSCSPGQFF.

The chain uses TRBV29-1 and TRBJ2-5; 7 nucleotides line up with TRBD2. V shed 5 bases, J shed 5 bases, and the junction held 8 bases outside the gene matches. The CDR3 contains 13 residues. In germline, CDR1 is SQVTM, CDR2 ANQGSEA. CDR3 in amino acids: CSVPPPRGETQYF. The CDR3 DNA is TGCAGCGTTCCCCCTCCGCGGGGGGAGACCCAGTACTTC.

The chain recombines TRBV4-1 with TRBJ2-7; 10 nucleotides line up with TRBD2. The CDR3 covers 16 residues. The germline gives CDR1 MGHRA, CDR2 YSYEKL. Trimming cost V 4 bases and J 1 base; bases outside gene matches: 7. The CDR3: CASSPILAGVSYEQYF. The CDR3 bases are TGCGCCAGCAGCCCAATCCTAGCGGGGGTTTCCTACGAGCAGTACTTC.

The genes are TRBV20-1 and TRBJ2-1, with 9 bases that match TRBD2. Trimming took 3 bases from V and 7 from J; bases not matched to a gene: 16. CDR1 is DFQATT and CDR2 is SNEGSKA in the germline V gene (reference sequence). The CDR3 contains 17 residues. This chain's CDR3 is CSASGISGRRGDNEQFF. CDR3 DNA: TGCAGTGCTAGTGGGATTAGCGGGAGAAGAGGAGATAATGAGCAGTTCTTC.

The V and J genes are TRBV10-3 and TRBJ1-5; TRBD1 agrees at 8 bases. The CDR3 runs 13 residues. Unmatched junction bases numbered 3, after V lost 5 bases and J lost 6 bases. Per the germline V gene, CDR1 is ENHRY and CDR2 is SYGVKD. CDR3 DNA: TGTGCCATCAGTAGCGGGACAGGTCAGCCCCAGCATTTT. Translation gives CAISSGTGQPQHF.

The chain uses TRBV19 and TRBJ1-5, with D hard to call. Per germline, CDR1 LNHDA and CDR2 SQIVND (reference sequence). The CDR3 extends over 14 amino acids. Between the trimmed V and J ends, which lost 3 bases and 4 bases, there was a span of 10 bases. In DNA form, the CDR3 reads TGTGCCAGTAGTATTAACCGCGGAAATCAGCCCCAGCATTTT. As protein: CASSINRGNQPQHF.

The rearrangement links TRBV6-5 to TRBJ1-2; a weak D match, TRBD1 (5 bases). CDR1 is MNHEY, CDR2 SVGAGI, per germline. V lost 5 bases and J lost 3, with 10 bases in between. The CDR3 is 13 amino acids. The CDR3 loop reads CASSQQVDYGYTF. Here the CDR3 DNA reads TGTGCCAGCAGTCAACAGGTGGACTATGGCTACACCTTC.